The 16 T cell receptor beta chains reported below all come from one sample, sequenced in a study of blood T cell repertoires in COVID-19 (dated by TCRdb to between 2020 and 2021). Library generation was performed with the immunoSEQ multiplex PCR assay. TCRdb limited this immuneACCESS table to in-frame rearrangements with V and J called. A share of clones is missing; checked studies link under half to unresolved V genes, and the rest is unexplained. This sample has roughly 150,000 clones in its table, and around nine tenths of those were observed once. The top ten hold about 9.3% of the sample. The sample comprised peripheral blood. All receptors derive from a woman aged 70-85 years with COVID-19, enrolled during active disease.

The chain has TRBV2 and TRBJ2-1, with 8 bases aligning to TRBD1. Germline-derived CDR1 and CDR2 are SNHLY and FYNNEI. V was pared by 1 base and J by 3 bases, with 2 bases of the junction left unmatched. The CDR3 has 15 residues. This CDR3 is CASSEEGQDYNEQFF. The CDR3 coding sequence is TGTGCCAGCAGTGAAGAGGGACAGGACTACAATGAGCAGTTCTTC.

The chain carries TRBV7-3 and TRBJ2-7; 8 bases map to TRBD1. This CDR3 spans 14 amino acids. The junction had 12 bases not matched to a gene; V was cut back by 7 bases and J by 7 bases. The germline CDR1 and CDR2 sequences are SGHTA and FQGTGA. CDR3 nucleotide sequence: TGTGCCAGCAAAGAGTGGCAGGGGGCGGGAGAGCAGTACTTC. As protein: CASKEWQGAGEQYF.

The V call is TRBV12-3 or TRBV12-4, the J call TRBJ1-1; unclear D gene. This CDR3 has 13 amino acids. Trimming removed 2 bases at V and 1 base at J, with 5 bases between. The CDR3 loop is CASSLTENTEAFF. In DNA form, the CDR3 reads TGTGCCAGCAGTTTAACAGAGAACACTGAAGCTTTCTTT.

This chain joins TRBV2 and TRBJ1-6, with TRBD1 matching 9 bases. This CDR3 region has 13 residues. V trimming: 7 bases; J trimming: 8 bases; junction bases outside the gene matches: 3. CDR1 is SNHLY and CDR2 is FYNNEI in the germline V gene. Written as DNA, the CDR3 is TGTGCCAGCATAGACAGGGGGTATTCACCCCTCCACTTT. Protein sequence: CASIDRGYSPLHF.

V and J are TRBV9 and TRBJ2-5, with 9 bases matching TRBD2. Trimming cost V 4 bases and J 1 base; bases outside gene matches: 8. The germline V gene encodes CDR1 SGDLS and CDR2 YYNGEE. The CDR3 totals 16 residues. DNA for the CDR3: TGTGCCAGCAGCCCGCGCCTAGCGGGGTTCCAAGAGACCCAGTACTTC. Translated: CASSPRLAGFQETQYF. Full variable domain (outside the CDR3, taken from reference TRBV9 and TRBJ2-5): DSGVTQTPKHLITATGQRVTLRCSPRSGDLSVYWYQQSLDQGLQFLIQYYNGEERAKGNILERFSAQQFPDLHSELNLSSLELGDSALYFCASSPRLAGFQETQYFGPGTRLLVL.

V is TRBV6-2 or TRBV6-3 and J is TRBJ2-7; 8 bases match TRBD1. The J segment lost 2 bases and the V segment lost 6 bases, leaving 9 bases of the junction unmatched. The CDR3 totals 15 residues. Per germline, CDR1 MNHEY and CDR2 SVGEGT. Here the CDR3 DNA reads TGTGCCAGCAGCCCACGCCGGGACAGGACCTACGAGCAGTACTTC. This codes for CASSPRRDRTYEQYF.

The sample holds a few counts of this clone. The J gene is TRBJ2-7, the V gene TRBV18, with 7 bases matching TRBD2. The CDR3 is made up of 15 amino acids. The V gene end was trimmed by 2 bases and the J gene end by 10 bases; junction bases not matched to a gene: 14. Germline-derived CDR1 and CDR2 are KGHSH and LQKENI. The CDR3 is CASSPSVGEGRVQYF. The CDR3 region has the DNA TGTGCCAGCTCACCATCCGTGGGGGAGGGGCGGGTCCAGTACTTC.

This clone occurred once. In DNA, the CDR3 is TGTGCCAGCAGCCAAGCGTCAGGGGGCGGTAATTCACCCCTCCACTTT. Encoded protein: CASSQASGGGNSPLHF. This rearrangement joins TRBV3-1 (or the pseudogene TRBV3-2) to TRBJ1-6; 8 nucleotides align to TRBD1. After removal of 1 base from V and 6 bases from J, the junction contained 5 bases not matched to a gene. Germline V CDR1 and CDR2: LGHDT, YNNKEL (reference sequence). This CDR3 is 16 amino acids long.

The rearrangement joins TRBV11-2 to TRBJ1-2; D is uncertain. This CDR3 contains 15 residues. The V end was cut by 5 bases, the J end by 4 bases, with 17 bases between. Germline CDR1 is SGHAT and CDR2 is FQNNGV. CDR3 in DNA: TGTGCCAGCAGCCCCGTCGGAGGGCTGGGCTATGGCTACACCTTC. This translates into CASSPVGGLGYGYTF.

This clone has a single count. CDR3 DNA sequence: TGTGCCAGCAGCTTGGTTGGTGGGGACAAATACTATGGCTACACCTTC. It yields the protein CASSLVGGDKYYGYTF. This chain connects TRBV5-4 to TRBJ1-2; D is possibly TRBD1 (6 bases). The CDR3 extends over 16 amino acids. The V gene lost 0 bases and the J gene lost 3 bases, with 15 bases spanning the gap. In germline, CDR1 is SGHNT, CDR2 YYREEE (reference sequence).

The chain links TRBV2 to TRBJ1-2; perhaps TRBD1 as D (5 bases). Deletions cut 1 base from V and 4 bases from J, with 16 bases between. There are 16 residues in the CDR3. The germline gives CDR1 SNHLY, CDR2 FYNNEI. As DNA, the CDR3 is TGTGCCAGCAGTGAAGAAGTCCCAGGGTGGACCTATGGCTACACCTTC. Translated: CASSEEVPGWTYGYTF. Based on the CDR3 plus reference TRBV2 and TRBJ1-2, the full variable domain is EPEVTQTPSHQVTQMGQEVILRCVPISNHLYFYWYRQILGQKVEFLVSFYNNEISEKSEIFDDQFSVERPDGSNFTLKIRSTKLEDSAMYFCASSEEVPGWTYGYTFGSGTRLTVV.

The J gene is TRBJ2-2, the V gene TRBV5-1, with 11 bases that match TRBD2. V lost 3 bases and J lost 0; bases outside the gene matches: 4. The CDR3 extends over 17 amino acids. In germline, CDR1 is SGHRS, CDR2 YFSETQ. The CDR3 is CASSSGLAATNTGELFF. As DNA, the CDR3 is TGCGCCAGCAGCTCGGGACTAGCGGCGACGAACACCGGGGAGCTGTTTTTT.

V is TRBV7-9 and J is TRBJ1-5; 7 bases fit TRBD1. There are 16 residues in the CDR3. With V trimmed by 5 bases and J by 2 bases, 9 bases remained unmatched. CDR1 and CDR2 (germline): SEHNR, FQNEAQ (reference sequence). The CDR3 region has the DNA TGTGCCAGCAGCGATGATCAGGGGGGCGGCAATCAGCCCCAGCATTTT. This sequence encodes CASSDDQGGGNQPQHF. The full variable domain, in which reference TRBV7-9 and TRBJ1-5 provide the parts outside the CDR3, is DTGVSQNPRHKITKRGQNVTFRCDPISEHNRLYWYRQTLGQGPEFLTYFQNEAQLEKSRLLSDRFSAERPKGSFSTLEIQRTEQGDSAMYLCASSDDQGGGNQPQHFGDGTRLSIL.

This clone has only one observation. The rearrangement joins TRBV13 to TRBJ2-7; possible D gene TRBD2, 6 bases. V lost 5 bases to trimming and J lost 3 bases, with 14 bases between them. The CDR3 contains 14 residues. Germline values: CDR1 PRHDT, CDR2 FYEKMQ (reference sequence). The CDR3 is CASSARDSLYEQYF. CDR3 in DNA: TGTGCCAGCAGCGCCCGGGACTCTCTCTACGAGCAGTACTTC.

This sequence joins TRBV19 and TRBJ1-6; the D gene is possibly TRBD1 (5 bases). CDR1 and CDR2 (germline): LNHDA, SQIVND (reference sequence). V was shortened by 3 bases and J by 5 bases, with 14 bases between the two germline ends. The CDR3 runs to 16 residues. The CDR3 DNA follows: TGTGCCAGTAGTATGTTTACCGGGGGAGATAATTCACCCCTCCACTTT. It translates to CASSMFTGGDNSPLHF.

This clone appeared a single time. DNA of the CDR3: TGTGCCACCAGTAGCTCCAGGGGGCTTTTTGGCTACACCTTC. Amino acid sequence: CATSSSRGLFGYTF. V is TRBV24-1 and J is TRBJ1-2, with 8 positions matching TRBD1. CDR3 length: 14 amino acids. V lost 6 bases to trimming and J lost 7 bases; unmatched junction nucleotides: 9. From germline, CDR1 is KGHDR and CDR2 SFDVKD.